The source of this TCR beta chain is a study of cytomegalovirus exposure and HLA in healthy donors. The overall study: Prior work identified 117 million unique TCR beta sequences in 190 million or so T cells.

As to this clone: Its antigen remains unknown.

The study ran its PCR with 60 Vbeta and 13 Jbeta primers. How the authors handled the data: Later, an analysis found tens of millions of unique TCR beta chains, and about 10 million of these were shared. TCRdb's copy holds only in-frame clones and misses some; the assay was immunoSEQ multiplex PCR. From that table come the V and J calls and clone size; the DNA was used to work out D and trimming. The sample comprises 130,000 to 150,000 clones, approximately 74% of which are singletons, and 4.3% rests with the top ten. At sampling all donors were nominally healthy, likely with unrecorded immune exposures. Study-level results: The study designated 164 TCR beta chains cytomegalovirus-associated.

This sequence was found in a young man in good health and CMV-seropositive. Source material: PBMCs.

DNA of the CDR3: TGTGCCAGCAGCTTGGCCGGAGGAGAGACCCAGTACTTC. It translates to CASSLAGGETQYF. V is TRBV5-6 and J is TRBJ2-5, with D possibly being TRBD2 (5 bases). The V end was cut by 0 bases, the J end by 4 bases, with 7 bases between. This CDR3 comprises 13 residues. Germline V gives CDR1 SGHDT, CDR2 YYEEEE.